This TCR beta chain was sequenced during a study of cytomegalovirus exposure and HLA in healthy donors. General study findings and limits: An analysis that was carried out later associated approximately 15,000 TCR beta sequences with HLA alleles at 0.05 false discovery rate. Compared with the approximately 680-donor mean, an Asian-associated ancestry cluster reportedly had fewer N-insertions, according to a later analysis. Being productive about 87% or about 30% of the time was typical of most TCR beta V segments in an earlier analysis.

Notes on this clone: Its antigen is still unknown.

This CDR3 is 16 amino acids long. The V end lost 0 bases, the J end lost 4 bases, and 15 bases lay between the germline ends. Germline V gene lookup returns CDR1 LGHNA and CDR2 YNFKEQ. The PCR contained 60 Vbeta and 13 Jbeta primers. Data came from immunoSEQ multiplex PCR; TCRdb stores just in-frame clones and leaves some out. The table has 99,000 or so clones, roughly 15% seen once. At the time of sampling, donors were nominally healthy, though unrecorded immune exposures were likely. The sample was PBMCs. This clonotype originated in a female donor in good health and CMV-seronegative. The chain recombines TRBV4-2 with TRBJ2-5, with D possibly TRBD1 on 5 matching bases. Here the CDR3 reads CASSQEGRQGRETQYF. The CDR3 DNA reads as TGTGCCAGCAGCCAAGAGGGTCGGCAGGGTCGAGAGACCCAGTACTTC.